This is a list of T cell receptor beta chains from one sample in a study of cytomegalovirus exposure and HLA in healthy donors. Sequencing used immunoSEQ multiplex PCR; TCRdb keeps in-frame clones, though not all of them. The data show 200,000 or so clones, over 60% seen once. Input material: PBMCs. These receptors all come from a man between 18 and 35 years old in good health and CMV-seronegative. Both conserved end residues are part of each CDR3. A D gene is named only where the DNA matches it firmly. Some rows have no size entry. The others give once, few or many, or a class for an expanded clone.

v_call	d_call	clone_size	j_call	cdr3_nt	cdr3_aa
TRBV2	TRBD1	NA	TRBJ2-7	TGTGCCAGCAGCGGAGACAGGGGAGAGACCTACGAGCAGTACTTC	CASSGDRGETYEQYF
TRBV7-9	NA	NA	TRBJ1-1	TGTGCCAGCAGCACCCAGGGCATAGGCACTGAAGCTTTCTTT	CASSTQGIGTEAFF
TRBV4-2	NA	NA	TRBJ2-1	TGTGCCAGCAGCCAAGGTGGGGGACTGAGCTCCTACAATGAGCAGTTCTTC	CASSQGGGLSSYNEQFF
TRBV29-1	TRBD1	NA	TRBJ2-3	TGCAGCGTTGTGTTCAGGGGGCCTAGAGATACGCAGTATTTT	CSVVFRGPRDTQYF
TRBV2	TRBD2	few	TRBJ2-3	TGTGCCAGAGTCCCGACTAGCGCCACCACAGATACGCAGTATTTT	CARVPTSATTDTQYF
TRBV5-4	NA	NA	TRBJ2-7	TGTGCCAGCAGCTTGGAATCGCGGGCACCCTACGAGCAGTACTTC	CASSLESRAPYEQYF
TRBV2	NA	NA	TRBJ1-2	TGTGCCAGCAGCGACCCTGCGCAGGGAAACGGCTACACCTTC	CASSDPAQGNGYTF
TRBV6-5	NA	NA	TRBJ2-5	TGTGCCAGCAGGAAGGGGCCGGGAGAGACCCAGTACTTC	CASRKGPGETQYF
TRBV6-5	TRBD2	NA	TRBJ2-1	TGTGCCAGCAGTTACTATAGCGGGAGGAATGAGCAGTTCTTC	CASSYYSGRNEQFF
TRBV30	NA	few	TRBJ1-6	TGTGCCTGGACAGTTAATTCACCCCTCCACTTT	CAWTVNSPLHF